Each of the 30 T cell receptor beta chains below was sequenced from the same sample in a study of a mutant IDH1 vaccine in newly diagnosed glioma. Clones were read by immunoSEQ multiplex PCR, and TCRdb kept only the in-frame ones, dropping some. In the table there are some 52,000 clones, around nine tenths of which are singletons. Time point of the sample: week 11, during vaccination. Mutant IDH1 20-mer peptide, at 300 ug, made up each vaccine dose, with topical imiquimod. Their antigen targets remain unknown. Specimen: PBMCs, collected from a glioma patient whose treatment included an IDH1 peptide vaccine. These receptor sequences come from a man aged 50-60 years with glioma.

V usage is TRBV5-1 and J usage is TRBJ1-4, with 11 bases matching TRBD1. Germline values: CDR1 SGHRS, CDR2 YFSETQ. The CDR3 has 16 amino acids. The J segment lost 10 bases and the V segment lost 0 bases, leaving 8 bases of the junction unmatched. The DNA for the CDR3 is TGCGCCAGCAGCTTGGCTGTAGGGACAGGGGGTGGAAAACTGTTTTTT. Amino acids: CASSLAVGTGGGKLFF.

A single count supports this clone. The rearrangement joins TRBV19 to TRBJ2-5, with D maybe TRBD1 (7 bases). Deletions cut 6 bases from V and 5 bases from J, with 10 bases between. The CDR3 length is 12 residues. Germline V gene data show CDR1 as LNHDA and CDR2 as SQIVND (reference sequence). Here the CDR3 reads CASSSGGETQYF. CDR3 nucleotides: TGTGCCAGTAGCTCAGGGGGGGAGACCCAGTACTTC.

V and J are TRBV5-4 and TRBJ1-1; 9 bases line up with TRBD1. The CDR3 spans 15 residues. The germline V gene encodes CDR1 SGHNT and CDR2 YYREEE (reference sequence). V shed 4 bases and J 3 bases; nucleotides not matched to a gene: 7. CDR3 protein: CASSPGTGRDTEAFF. CDR3 in DNA: TGTGCCAGCAGCCCTGGGACAGGGCGGGACACTGAAGCTTTCTTT.

The chain employs TRBV4-2 and TRBJ2-5; 8 bases agree with TRBD2. The germline V gene has CDR1 LGHNA and CDR2 YNFKEQ. The CDR3 length is 17 residues. V shed 4 bases, J shed 5 bases, and the junction held 15 bases outside the gene matches. The CDR3 protein is CASSPRGGRGGHETQYF. The CDR3 DNA follows: TGTGCCAGCAGCCCCAGGGGTGGACGGGGGGGCCATGAGACCCAGTACTTC.

This rearrangement joins TRBV18 to TRBJ1-4, with TRBD1 as a possible D gene (5 bases). The germline CDR1 and CDR2 sequences are KGHSH and LQKENI. V was cut by 3 bases and J by 16 bases, with 15 bases left in between. The CDR3 spans 12 residues. The CDR3, as DNA: TGTGCCAGCTCACCCGTTGGGACGGAGCCGTTTTTT. Translated, it gives CASSPVGTEPFF. Supplemented by reference TRBV18 and TRBJ1-4, the full variable domain reads NAGVMQNPRHLVRRRGQEARLRCSPMKGHSHVYWYRQLPEEGLKFMVYLQKENIIDESGMPKERFSAEFPKEGPSILRIQQVVRGDSAAYFCASSPVGTEPFFGSGTQLSVL.

This sequence joins TRBV6-5 and TRBJ2-7, with D possibly matching TRBD2 (5 bases). The CDR3 contains 13 residues. Germline CDR1 is MNHEY and CDR2 is SVGAGI. Between the trimmed V and J ends, which lost 6 bases and 6 bases, there was a span of 15 bases. Written as DNA, the CDR3 is TGTGCCAGCAGCAACTCGGGAACAACCGAGCAGTACTTC. Translated, it gives CASSNSGTTEQYF.

The chain uses TRBV7-8 and TRBJ2-7; D gene unclear. Trimming took 1 base from V and 1 from J, leaving 8 bases between them. The length of the CDR3 is 14 residues. Germline assignment: CDR1 SGHVS and CDR2 FQNEAQ. The CDR3 here is CASSLDPASYEQYF. DNA for the CDR3: TGTGCCAGCAGCTTAGATCCCGCATCCTACGAGCAGTACTTC.

The chain couples TRBV19 to TRBJ1-5; D is possibly TRBD1 (5 bases). The V gene's germline CDR1 is LNHDA and CDR2 SQIVND (reference sequence). Trimming pared 9 bases from V and 4 bases from J, leaving 10 bases between. This CDR3 comprises 12 residues. The CDR3 here is CASTDTNQPQHF. The CDR3 bases are TGTGCCAGCACGGACACGAATCAGCCCCAGCATTTT.

The chain uses TRBV5-8 and TRBJ2-7, with D perhaps matching TRBD1 (5 bases). The germline CDR1 and CDR2 sequences are SGHTS and YDEGEE. The CDR3 extends over 14 amino acids. The germline V and J ends were trimmed by 1 base and 4 bases, with 12 bases remaining between them. The CDR3 is CASSLNRRQYEQYF. DNA for the CDR3: TGTGCCAGCAGCTTGAACAGGAGACAATACGAGCAGTACTTC.

The chain uses TRBV7-9 and TRBJ1-1, with 7 bases lining up with TRBD1. With V trimmed by 2 bases and J by 4 bases, 7 bases remained unmatched. Germline V gene data show CDR1 as SEHNR and CDR2 as FQNEAQ (reference sequence). This CDR3 spans 15 amino acids. CDR3 bases: TGTGCCAGCAGCTTACCAGGGGGAAGGGGCACTGAAGCTTTCTTT. It specifies CASSLPGGRGTEAFF.

The CDR3, as DNA: TGTGCCAGCAGTTTATTCTATGAGCAGTTCTTC. It yields the protein CASSLFYEQFF. The chain has TRBV28 and TRBJ2-1; D gene unclear. Per germline, CDR1 MDHEN and CDR2 SYDVKM. The CDR3 has 11 residues. The germline V and J ends were trimmed by 1 base and 8 bases, with 3 bases remaining between them.

The J gene is TRBJ2-1, the V gene TRBV25-1; D is ambiguous. Germline V CDR1 and CDR2: MGHDK, SYGVNS. V lost 2 bases to trimming and J lost 4 bases, with 12 bases between them. This CDR3 has 15 residues. The DNA of the CDR3 is TGTGCCAGCAGTGAAATGAAGAATCTGTACAATGAGCAGTTCTTC. Translated: CASSEMKNLYNEQFF.

The rearrangement joins TRBV15 to TRBJ1-5, with a tentative D call TRBD1 (6 bases). V lost 3 bases and J 2 bases, leaving 14 bases between the germline ends. The germline gives CDR1 LNHNV, CDR2 YYDKDF (reference sequence). The CDR3 covers 16 residues. This CDR3 is CATSSARRTGNQPQHF. The CDR3 nucleotides read TGTGCCACCAGCAGCGCTAGAAGGACAGGCAATCAGCCCCAGCATTTT. The entire variable domain, with the rest obtained from reference TRBV15 and TRBJ1-5, is as follows: DAMVIQNPRYQVTQFGKPVTLSCSQTLNHNVMYWYQQKSSQAPKLLFHYYDKDFNNEADTPDNFQSRRPNTSFCFLDIRSPGLGDTAMYLCATSSARRTGNQPQHFGDGTRLSIL.

V and J are TRBV14 and TRBJ1-4, with unresolved D. V was pared by 1 base and J by 11 bases, with 17 bases between. Germline values: CDR1 SGHDN, CDR2 FVKESK. The CDR3 extends over 15 amino acids. The CDR3 coding sequence is TGTGCCAGCAGCCAAGTTGCCGGCCCCCCCCCTAAACTGTTTTTT. Encoded protein: CASSQVAGPPPKLFF.

This clone was recorded only once. The chain joins TRBV19 to TRBJ1-2, with unresolved D. The V end lost 5 bases, the J end lost 4 bases, and 8 bases lay between the germline ends. Germline V CDR1 and CDR2: LNHDA, SQIVND (reference sequence). This CDR3 is 12 amino acids long. The CDR3 protein is CASSPGAYGYTF. The CDR3 nucleotides read TGTGCCAGTAGTCCGGGAGCCTATGGCTACACCTTC.

The chain uses TRBV6-5 and TRBJ2-3, with D possibly being TRBD1 (6 bases). V lost 5 bases and J 4 bases, leaving 10 bases between the germline ends. The CDR3 runs to 13 residues. The germline V gene encodes CDR1 MNHEY and CDR2 SVGAGI. This CDR3 is CASSHKGADTQYF. The CDR3 region has the DNA TGTGCCAGCAGTCACAAGGGGGCAGATACGCAGTATTTT.

V usage is TRBV5-1 and J usage is TRBJ1-5; 7 nucleotides align to TRBD1. Germline loops: CDR1 SGHRS, CDR2 YFSETQ. V was clipped by 4 bases and J by 0 bases; unmatched bases: 4. The CDR3 totals 15 residues. For the CDR3, the DNA is TGCGCCAGCAGCGAACAGGGGCATAGCAATCAGCCCCAGCATTTT. Translated: CASSEQGHSNQPQHF.

V and J are TRBV13 and TRBJ2-5; 10 nucleotides align to TRBD1. This CDR3 comprises 15 residues. The germline V gene has CDR1 PRHDT and CDR2 FYEKMQ (reference sequence). The trim removed 5 bases at V and 5 bases at J, leaving 8 bases unmatched. Written as DNA, the CDR3 is TGTGCCAGCAGCCATCGGACAGGGGGAGAGGAGACCCAGTACTTC. Its translation: CASSHRTGGEETQYF.

The rearrangement joins TRBV2 to TRBJ2-1; D ambiguous. In germline, CDR1 is SNHLY, CDR2 FYNNEI. Trimming cost V 6 bases and J 6 bases, with 15 bases left between them. This CDR3 has 14 residues. In DNA form, the CDR3 reads TGTGCCAGCAGCCCCGATAGTAGGTTCAATGAGCAGTTCTTC. Its translation is CASSPDSRFNEQFF.

This clone was recorded once. This rearrangement joins TRBV5-4 to TRBJ2-7; 7 positions match TRBD1. The germline CDR1 and CDR2 sequences are SGHNT and YYREEE (reference sequence). V lost 3 bases, J lost 0 bases, and 3 bases stayed unmatched. The CDR3 is 14 amino acids. CDR3 protein: CASSSGDSSYEQYF. The CDR3 DNA reads TGTGCCAGCAGCTCAGGGGACAGCTCCTACGAGCAGTACTTC. The entire variable domain, with the rest obtained from reference TRBV5-4 and TRBJ2-7, is as follows: ETGVTQSPTHLIKTRGQQVTLRCSSQSGHNTVSWYQQALGQGPQFIFQYYREEENGRGNFPPRFSGLQFPNYSSELNVNALELDDSALYLCASSSGDSSYEQYFGPGTRLTVT.

CDR3 residues: CASRGQLANTGELFF. The CDR3 region has the DNA TGTGCCAGCAGGGGACAGCTCGCGAACACCGGGGAGCTGTTTTTT. The genes are TRBV2 and TRBJ2-2; the match to TRBD1 covers 7 bases. V was clipped by 6 bases and J by 0 bases; unmatched bases: 4. The CDR3 covers 15 residues. Germline V CDR1 and CDR2: SNHLY, FYNNEI.

The genes are TRBV7-2 and TRBJ2-2, with 7 bases fitting TRBD2. The CDR3 is 17 residues long. Unmatched junction bases numbered 12, after V lost 2 bases and J lost 6 bases. Per germline, CDR1 SGHTA and CDR2 FQGNSA. CDR3 sequence: CASSLYAGVGNAGELFF. CDR3 DNA sequence: TGTGCCAGCAGCTTATATGCGGGGGTGGGGAATGCCGGGGAGCTGTTTTTT.

This clone was recorded once. The genes are TRBV9 and TRBJ2-3; TRBD1 matches at 7 bases. The length of the CDR3 is 18 residues. In germline, CDR1 is SGDLS, CDR2 YYNGEE. The trim removed 4 bases at V and 2 bases at J, leaving 16 bases unmatched. In nucleotides, the CDR3 is TGTGCCAGCAGCCCAGAGGGACAGCCAGACCTAGTCACAGATACGCAGTATTTT. Amino acid sequence: CASSPEGQPDLVTDTQYF.

This chain connects TRBV6-5 to TRBJ1-5, with a weak D call TRBD1 (6 bases). V was shortened by 5 bases and J by 4 bases, with 12 bases between the two germline ends. From germline, CDR1 is MNHEY and CDR2 SVGAGI. The CDR3 is 14 amino acids. The CDR3 region is CASSKDRRNQPQHF. DNA of the CDR3: TGTGCCAGCAGTAAAGACAGGAGAAATCAGCCCCAGCATTTT.

The CDR3 spells CAWSHWGRTDTQYF. CDR3 nucleotide sequence: TGTGCCTGGAGTCACTGGGGTCGCACAGATACGCAGTATTTT. The rearrangement joins TRBV30 to TRBJ2-3; D gene ambiguous. The CDR3 is 14 residues long. The germline gives CDR1 GTSNPN, CDR2 SVGIG (reference sequence). V was trimmed by 2 bases and J by 1 base, leaving 10 bases between them.

The V call is TRBV10-2, the J call TRBJ2-3; TRBD1 aligns across 7 bases. With V trimmed by 4 bases and J by 1 base, 17 bases remained unmatched. The CDR3 consists of 19 residues. Germline V CDR1 and CDR2: WSHSY, SAAADI. CDR3 loop: CASSASSASAGGRTDTQYF. CDR3 nucleotide sequence: TGCGCCAGCAGTGCGTCGTCGGCGTCGGCAGGGGGACGCACAGATACGCAGTATTTT.

For this clone: The junction shows a germline mismatch at one end, possibly a read error. The V and J genes are TRBV5-3 and TRBJ2-7, with 7 bases lining up with TRBD2. TRBV5-3 is identified as an open reading frame with a role that is uncertain. The CDR3 loop spans 13 amino acids. The CDR3 bases are TGTGCCAGAAGCTTAGCGGGACGAGAGGAGCCGTACTTC. Protein product: CARSLAGREEPYF.

The J gene is TRBJ2-7, the V gene TRBV4-3; no clear D gene. With 4 bases removed from V and 2 bases from J, the gap between germline ends came to 12 bases. Germline V gives CDR1 LGHNA, CDR2 YSLEER. The CDR3 is 14 amino acids. The chain's CDR3 is CASSLAEVPYEQYF. In DNA, the CDR3 is TGCGCCAGCAGCCTGGCTGAGGTTCCCTACGAGCAGTACTTC.

The chain recombines TRBV15 with TRBJ2-1; D not certain. CDR1 LNHNV and CDR2 YYDKDF come from the germline V gene (reference sequence). This CDR3 contains 15 residues. The V gene lost 2 bases and the J gene lost 0 bases, with 8 bases spanning the gap. CDR3 nucleotides: TGTGCCACCAGCAGACACTATAGCTCCTACAATGAGCAGTTCTTC. Translated, it gives CATSRHYSSYNEQFF.

V is TRBV27 and J is TRBJ2-1, with 10 positions matching TRBD2. The CDR3 runs to 20 residues. CDR1 MNHEY and CDR2 SMNVEV come from the germline V gene (reference sequence). The junction had 17 bases not matched to a gene; V was cut back by 5 bases and J by 1 base. CDR3 sequence reads: CASSPRESGRALGSYNEQFF. The CDR3 region has the DNA TGTGCCAGCAGTCCAAGAGAGAGCGGGAGGGCCTTGGGGTCCTACAATGAGCAGTTCTTC.